Sequencing of this T cell receptor beta chain was carried out in a study of T cell responses to AZD1222 COVID-19 vaccine. Study findings and constraints: The CD4 TCRs associated with vaccination extended across spike and predominated at 160-218 and 743-854. Researchers took repertoire samples only after the peak T cell response had come.

In regard to this clone: Its antigen remains unknown. In the same sample, other DNA sequences code for this CDR3.

V lost 0 bases, J lost 1 base, and 7 bases lay in between. CDR3 length: 15 amino acids. The germline V gene encodes CDR1 LGHNA and CDR2 YSLEER. The assay was immunoSEQ multiplex PCR, and TCRdb's table has in-frame clones only and misses some. The sample lists about 130,000 clones, approximately 92% occurring once. The sample consisted of peripheral blood, taken 28 days after the second AZD1222 dose. The chain employs TRBV4-3 and TRBJ1-3; D remains unclear. This TCR came from an adult who received the AZD1222 COVID-19 vaccine. CDR3 DNA: TGCGCCAGCAGCCAAGATAGAGCATCTGGAAACACCATATATTTT. Protein sequence: CASSQDRASGNTIYF.